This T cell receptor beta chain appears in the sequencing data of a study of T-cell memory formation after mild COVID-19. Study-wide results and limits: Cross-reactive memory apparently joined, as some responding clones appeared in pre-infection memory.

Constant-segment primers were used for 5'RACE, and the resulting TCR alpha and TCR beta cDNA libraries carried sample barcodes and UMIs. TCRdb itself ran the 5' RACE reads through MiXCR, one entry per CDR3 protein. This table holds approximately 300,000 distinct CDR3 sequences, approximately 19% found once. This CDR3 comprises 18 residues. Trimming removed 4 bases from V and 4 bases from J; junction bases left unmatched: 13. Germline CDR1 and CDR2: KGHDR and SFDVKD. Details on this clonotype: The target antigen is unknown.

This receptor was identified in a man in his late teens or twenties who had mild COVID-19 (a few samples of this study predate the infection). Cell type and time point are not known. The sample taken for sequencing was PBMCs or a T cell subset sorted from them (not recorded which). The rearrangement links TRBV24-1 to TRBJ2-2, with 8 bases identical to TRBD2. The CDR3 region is CATSDLARGSGSTGELFF. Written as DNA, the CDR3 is TGTGCCACCAGTGACCTTGCTCGGGGGAGCGGGAGCACCGGGGAGCTGTTTTTT.